One sample yielded the 22 T cell receptor beta chains listed below, sequenced in a study of tumor and adjacent non-tumor tissue in lung cancer. This sample's RNA came from whole unsorted tissue. More than 3 cm separated this lung sample from the edge of the tumor. A modified ARM-PCR protocol with three rounds of nested PCR amplified TCRbeta. From the multiplex PCR reads, TCRdb called clonotypes with MiXCR, one entry per CDR3 protein. Of roughly 120,000 distinct CDR3 sequences listed, 62% are singletons. Sequencing was carried out using distant non-tumor lung tissue. These receptors all come from a man aged 55 to 70 with non-small cell lung cancer.

This clonotype showed up just a few times. It may be a read error: a sequence one base away is much more abundant. The chain recombines TRBV5-6 with TRBJ1-1; possibly TRBD1 for D (6 bases). Germline V gene lookup returns CDR1 SGHDT and CDR2 YYEEEE. The CDR3 is 12 residues long. Written as DNA, the CDR3 is TGTGCCAGCAGCCTTTGGGACACTGACGCTTTCTTT. Protein product: CASSLWDTDAFF.

The rearrangement links TRBV11-3 to TRBJ2-3, with D perhaps matching TRBD2 (5 bases). Trimming took 2 bases from V and 5 from J, leaving 17 bases between them. CDR3 length: 16 residues. From germline, CDR1 is SGHNT and CDR2 YENEEA. The CDR3 nucleotides are TGTGCCAGCAGCTTAAGCATCGGGATTGGCAAAGATACGCAGTATTTT. This gives the protein CASSLSIGIGKDTQYF. The full variable domain, its missing parts supplied by reference TRBV11-3 and TRBJ2-3, is EAGVVQSPRYKIIEKKQPVAFWCNPISGHNTLYWYLQNLGQGPELLIRYENEEAVDDSQLPKDRFSAERLKGVDSTLKIQPAELGDSAVYLCASSLSIGIGKDTQYFGPGTRLTVL.

This clonotype showed up just a few times. This chain joins TRBV24-1 and TRBJ1-2, with D unclear. The CDR3 is 14 amino acids. From germline, CDR1 is KGHDR and CDR2 SFDVKD. The V end lost 2 bases, the J end lost 8 bases, and 14 bases lay between the germline ends. The CDR3 DNA is TGTGCCACCAGTGATTCCCATGGGTGGGAAGGCTACACCTTC. Translating it yields CATSDSHGWEGYTF.

The V gene is TRBV4-1, the J gene TRBJ2-5; TRBD2 matches 7 bases. Germline CDR1 and CDR2: MGHRA and YSYEKL. The CDR3 is 13 residues long. V trimming: 4 bases; J trimming: 10 bases; junction bases outside the gene matches: 9. CDR3 nucleotide sequence: TGCGCCAGCAGCCGGGCCCTGGGAGGGGTCCAGTACTTC. Translating gives CASSRALGGVQYF.

V is TRBV12-3 or TRBV12-4 and J is TRBJ2-6; D is uncertain. V gave up 6 bases and J gave up 6 bases, with 12 bases separating them. The CDR3 spans 14 residues. The CDR3 is CASRQRSVANVLTF. In DNA form, the CDR3 reads TGTGCCAGCAGGCAAAGATCCGTGGCCAACGTCCTGACTTTC.

CDR3 nucleotide sequence: TGTGCTAGTGGTATGATACTGACAAGCTCCTACAATGAGCAGTTCTTC. Translation: CASGMILTSSYNEQFF. This sequence joins TRBV12-5 and TRBJ2-1; the D is unclear. Germline V gene data show CDR1 as LGHNT and CDR2 as FRNRAP. The germline V and J ends were trimmed by 5 bases and 0 bases, with 14 bases remaining between them. This CDR3 spans 16 amino acids.

Of note for this clonotype: One base away lies a much larger clone, so this may be a sequencing read error. The chain is built from TRBV5-5 and TRBJ1-4, with D tentatively TRBD1 (5 bases). Germline loops: CDR1 SGHKS, CDR2 YYEKEE (reference sequence). CDR3 length equals 16 residues. The CDR3 DNA sequence: TGTACCAGCAGCTTCCCAGGGACCCCAACTAATGAAAAACTGTTTTTT. It codes for CTSSFPGTPTNEKLFF.

A note on this clonotype: A read error may produce the germline difference seen at one junction end. V usage is TRBV6-5 and J usage is TRBJ1-1; possible D gene TRBD1, 6 bases. Per germline, CDR1 MNHEY and CDR2 SVGAGI. This CDR3 is 14 amino acids long. CDR3 amino acids: CASNYDRLRSESFF. CDR3 nucleotides: TGTGCCAGCAATTACGACAGGCTAAGATCCGAATCTTTCTTT.

In regard to this clonotype: The germline gene is not matched at one end of the junction; a read error may be the cause. V usage is TRBV4-3 and J usage is TRBJ2-3; D might be TRBD1 or TRBD2, each matching 6 bases. The CDR3 loop spans 19 amino acids. Germline-derived CDR1 and CDR2 are LGHNA and YSLEER. The CDR3: CASSQDLTEGGTAGSTEYF. CDR3 bases: TGCGCCAGCAGCCAAGATCTAACCGAAGGGGGGACGGCGGGCAGTACGGAGTATTTT.

Only a few counts were recorded for this clonotype. This chain links TRBV20-1 with TRBJ2-1; 12 bases align to TRBD2. The V segment lost 6 bases and the J segment 4 bases; nucleotides outside the gene matches: 4. The length of the CDR3 is 14 residues. CDR1 DFQATT and CDR2 SNEGSKA come from the germline V gene (reference sequence). The CDR3 here is CSARTSGAYNEQFF. As DNA, the CDR3 is TGCAGTGCAAGGACTAGCGGGGCTTACAATGAGCAGTTCTTC.

Note on this clonotype: One junction end does not reproduce the germline sequence, and a read error may be involved. The chain joins TRBV29-1 to TRBJ1-5, with D possibly called TRBD1 or TRBD2 (5 bases each). The tail of the sequence fits TRBJ2-3 better, so the J call may be wrong. The CDR3 contains 13 residues. The germline CDR1 and CDR2 sequences are SQVTM and ANQGSEA. The CDR3 nucleotides are TGTAGCGTCGCGGACACCCTTAATCAGCCCCAGTATTTT. It encodes CSVADTLNQPQYF.

A remark on this clonotype: A read error may account for a junction end that differs from germline. The chain is built from TRBV11-1 and TRBJ2-2, with 7 bases fitting TRBD2. CDR1 SGHAT and CDR2 FQDESV come from the germline V gene (reference sequence). The CDR3 runs to 13 residues. CDR3 residues: CTSSPWGSGELFF. CDR3 sequence (DNA): TGTACCAGCAGTCCCTGGGGGAGCGGGGAGTTGTTTTTT.

This clonotype appeared a few times. This could be a read error, since a much larger clone is one nucleotide away. The rearrangement uses TRBV6-5 and TRBJ2-1, with a possible D match to TRBD2 (5 bases). Per the germline V gene, CDR1 is MNHEY and CDR2 is SVGAGI. The CDR3 length is 15 residues. The CDR3 DNA is TGTGCCAGCAGTTACCTGGACTCCGCTTACAATGGGCAGTTCTTC. It is translated as CASSYLDSAYNGQFF.

As concerns this clonotype: Its ends do not fully match the called genes, so a read error is possible. The V call is TRBV6-5, the J call TRBJ2-7; 7 nucleotides align to TRBD1. The V gene's germline CDR1 is MNHEY and CDR2 SVGAGI. The CDR3 is 15 residues long. For the CDR3, the DNA is TGTGTCAGCAGAACAAACAGGGGAAGCTCCTACGAACAGTACTTC. Residues: CVSRTNRGSSYEQYF.

The chain joins TRBV11-3 to TRBJ2-7; TRBD1 matches 9 bases. The CDR3 runs 14 residues. The germline CDR1 and CDR2 sequences are SGHNT and YENEEA. V trimming: 8 bases; J trimming: 6 bases; junction bases outside the gene matches: 11. The CDR3 nucleotides read TGTGCCAGCTGTGAGGTAACAGGGGGCAGCGAGCAGTACTTC. Its translation: CASCEVTGGSEQYF.

Details on this clonotype: A read error may account for a junction end that differs from germline. The chain employs TRBV4-3 and TRBJ2-7, with D tentatively TRBD2 (6 bases). CDR1 and CDR2 from the germline V gene are LGHNA and YSLEER. The CDR3 consists of 14 residues. In DNA, the CDR3 is TGCGCCAGCAGACGGCGGGACCGCACCTACGAGCAGTATTTC. Translation: CASRRRDRTYEQYF.

This clonotype was seen repeatedly, ten times or more. This rearrangement joins TRBV5-4 to TRBJ2-6, with D perhaps TRBD2 (7 bases). Germline CDR1 SGHNT, CDR2 YYREEE (reference sequence). The CDR3 covers 22 residues. The ends were cut back, 0 bases at V and 0 bases at J, with 25 bases in the middle. CDR3 in amino acids: CASSLALSAGAGANSGANVLTF. The CDR3 bases are TGTGCCAGCAGCTTGGCCCTTTCGGCGGGGGCAGGGGCGAACTCTGGGGCCAACGTCCTGACTTTC.

This clonotype was seen repeatedly, ten times or more. The V gene is TRBV29-1, the J gene TRBJ1-1; D not resolved. Germline V CDR1 and CDR2: SQVTM, ANQGSEA. This CDR3 region has 10 residues. V shed 0 bases and J shed 9 bases, with 5 bases lying between them. CDR3 bases: TGCAGCGTTGAAGATTACAAAGCTTTCTTT. Its translation is CSVEDYKAFF.

Worth noting for this clonotype: This likely comes from a read error, as the CDR3 has no conserved phenylalanine or tryptophan at its end. The J gene is TRBJ2-1, the V gene TRBV29-1, with 9 bases identical to TRBD2. Germline loops: CDR1 SQVTM, CDR2 ANQGSEA. The CDR3 spans 15 residues. The CDR3 spells CSVGASSGDYNEQFL. The CDR3 DNA is TGCAGTGTTGGGGCATCTAGCGGGGATTACAATGAGCAGTTCTTG.

The chain combines TRBV11-2 with TRBJ2-7; D unclear. Germline CDR1 SGHAT, CDR2 FQNNGV. CDR3 size: 14 residues. V was pared by 3 bases and J by 3 bases, with 12 bases between. The CDR3 sequence is CASSLGGRIYEQYF. The CDR3 DNA reads TGTGCCAGCAGCTTGGGCGGACGGATCTACGAGCAGTACTTC.

V usage is TRBV6-1 and J usage is TRBJ2-7; D is uncertain. This CDR3 spans 15 amino acids. CDR1 and CDR2 (germline): MNHNS, SASEGT. Trimming stripped 3 bases from V and 1 base from J, with 13 bases between. The CDR3 reads CASSDQAVSSYEQYF. The CDR3 DNA follows: TGTGCCAGCAGTGATCAAGCTGTGAGTTCCTACGAGCAGTACTTC.

About this clonotype itself: At one end the junction does not follow the germline gene, possibly because of a read error. The V and J genes are TRBV11-3 and TRBJ2-1, with D tentatively TRBD1 or TRBD2 (5 bases each). The CDR3 is 13 amino acids. Germline CDR1 is SGHNT and CDR2 is YENEEA. The CDR3 DNA sequence: TGTGCCAGTAGCTTAGGTGGGGGTAATGAGCAGTTCTTC. This encodes CASSLGGGNEQFF.